This paragraph covers one T cell receptor beta chain sequence. The sample comes from a study of cytomegalovirus exposure and HLA in healthy donors. Study-wide background: Some 200 million T cells yielded 117 million unique TCR beta sequences in earlier analysis.

Both 60 Vbeta primers and 13 Jbeta primers went into the PCR. Clones were sequenced by immunoSEQ multiplex PCR, and TCRdb holds only the in-frame ones, with some missing. The sample holds roughly 120,000 clones, 9% to 10% seen once. CDR1 and CDR2 from the germline V gene are SGHRS and YFSETQ. The CDR3 sequence is 16 residues long. V trimming: 4 bases; J trimming: 2 bases; junction bases outside the gene matches: 2. The receptor comes from a man younger than 40 in good health and CMV-seronegative. This chain connects TRBV5-1 to TRBJ2-5, with 16 nucleotides matching TRBD2. What was sequenced was PBMCs. In DNA form, the CDR3 reads TGCGCCAGCAGCCAGGGACTAGCGGGAGGGCAAGAGACCCAGTACTTC. This gives the protein CASSQGLAGGQETQYF.